This T cell receptor (beta chain) was retrieved from a study of blood T cells in healthy people across ages. General study findings and limits: Among long-lived donors, naive CD4+ cells were more numerous and diversity higher than in aged donors. Diversity of TCR beta correlated strongly with naive T cell percentage.

As regards this clonotype: Its specificity is unknown.

A second about 7 to 12 cycle PCR used barcoded and J-beta primers. TCRdb reprocessed the 5' RACE reads via MiXCR and lists one record per CDR3 protein. The data show more than 800,000 distinct CDR3 sequences, with more than 35% seen just once and around 18% held by the top ten. This CDR3 contains 13 residues. V lost 3 bases, J lost 5 bases, and 12 bases lay in between. Germline CDR1 and CDR2: DFQATT and SNEGSKA (reference sequence). Sample: blood. The chain combines TRBV20-1 with TRBJ2-3; tentatively, D is TRBD2 (6 bases). The receptor was isolated from a woman in her fifties or sixties in good health. The CDR3: CSASTGGGDTQYF. For the CDR3, the DNA is TGCAGTGCTAGCACCGGGGGTGGAGATACGCAGTATTTT.